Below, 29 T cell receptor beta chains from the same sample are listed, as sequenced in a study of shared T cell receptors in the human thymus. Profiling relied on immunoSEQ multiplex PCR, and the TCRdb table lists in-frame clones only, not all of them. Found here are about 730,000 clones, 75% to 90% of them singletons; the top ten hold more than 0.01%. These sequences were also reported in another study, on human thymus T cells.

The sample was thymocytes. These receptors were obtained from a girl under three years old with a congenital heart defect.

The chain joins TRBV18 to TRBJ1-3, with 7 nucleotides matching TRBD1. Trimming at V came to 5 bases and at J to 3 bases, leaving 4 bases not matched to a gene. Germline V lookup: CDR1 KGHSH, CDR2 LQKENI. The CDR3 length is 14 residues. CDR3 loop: CASSSDRDGNTIYF. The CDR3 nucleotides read TGTGCCAGCTCAAGTGACAGGGATGGAAACACCATATATTTT.

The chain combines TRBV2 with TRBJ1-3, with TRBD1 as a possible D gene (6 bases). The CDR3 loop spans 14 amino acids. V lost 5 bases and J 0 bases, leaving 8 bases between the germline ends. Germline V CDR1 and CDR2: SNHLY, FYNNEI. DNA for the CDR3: TGTGCCAGCAGTTACAGGGACTCTGGAAACACCATATATTTT. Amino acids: CASSYRDSGNTIYF.

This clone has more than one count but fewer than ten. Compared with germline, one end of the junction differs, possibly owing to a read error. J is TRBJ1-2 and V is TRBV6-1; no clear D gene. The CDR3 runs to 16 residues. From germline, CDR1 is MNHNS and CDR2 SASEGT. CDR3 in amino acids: CASREGRGLPLYGYTF. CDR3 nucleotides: TGTGCCAGCAGGGAAGGGCGAGGGCTCCCCCTCTATGGCTACACCTTC.

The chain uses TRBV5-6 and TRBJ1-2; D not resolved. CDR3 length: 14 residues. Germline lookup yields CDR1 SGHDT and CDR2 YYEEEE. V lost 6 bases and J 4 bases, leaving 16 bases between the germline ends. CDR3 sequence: CASKVNLETYGYTF. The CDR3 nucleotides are TGTGCCAGCAAAGTGAACTTGGAGACCTATGGCTACACCTTC.

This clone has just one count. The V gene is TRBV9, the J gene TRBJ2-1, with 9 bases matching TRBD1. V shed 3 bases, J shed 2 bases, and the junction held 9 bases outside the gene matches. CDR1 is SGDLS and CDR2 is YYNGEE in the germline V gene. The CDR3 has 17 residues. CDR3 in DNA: TGTGCCAGCAGCGCCAGAACAGGGGGCCGTACCTACAATGAGCAGTTCTTC. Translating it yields CASSARTGGRTYNEQFF.

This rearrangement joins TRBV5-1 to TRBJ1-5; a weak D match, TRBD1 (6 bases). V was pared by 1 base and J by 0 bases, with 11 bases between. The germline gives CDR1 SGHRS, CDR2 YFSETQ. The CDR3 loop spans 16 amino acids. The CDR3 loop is CASSLTGLYSNQPQHF. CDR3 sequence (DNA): TGCGCCAGCAGCTTGACAGGGCTCTATAGCAATCAGCCCCAGCATTTT.

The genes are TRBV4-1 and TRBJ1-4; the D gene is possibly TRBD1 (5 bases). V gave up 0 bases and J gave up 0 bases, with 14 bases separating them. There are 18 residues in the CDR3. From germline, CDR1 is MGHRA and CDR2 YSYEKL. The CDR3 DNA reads TGCGCCAGCAGCCAAGAGGGACTTCGGGGCCCAACTAATGAAAAACTGTTTTTT. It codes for CASSQEGLRGPTNEKLFF.

The CDR3 nucleotides are TGTGCCAGCACCCTAAGGACAGGGCTTCGGAACACCGGGGAGCTGTTTTTT. As protein: CASTLRTGLRNTGELFF. The J gene is TRBJ2-2, the V gene TRBV2, with 8 bases aligning to TRBD1. The ends lost 7 bases at V and 1 base at J; junction bases unmatched: 11. Germline values: CDR1 SNHLY, CDR2 FYNNEI. This CDR3 is built from 17 residues.

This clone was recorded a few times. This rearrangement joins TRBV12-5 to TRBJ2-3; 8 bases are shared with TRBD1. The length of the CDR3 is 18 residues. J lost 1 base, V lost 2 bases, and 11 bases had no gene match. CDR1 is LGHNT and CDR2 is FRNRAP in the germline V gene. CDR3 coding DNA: TGTGCTAGTGGTTTGCCACGCTGGACAGGGAGCGGCACAGATACGCAGTATTTT. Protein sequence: CASGLPRWTGSGTDTQYF.

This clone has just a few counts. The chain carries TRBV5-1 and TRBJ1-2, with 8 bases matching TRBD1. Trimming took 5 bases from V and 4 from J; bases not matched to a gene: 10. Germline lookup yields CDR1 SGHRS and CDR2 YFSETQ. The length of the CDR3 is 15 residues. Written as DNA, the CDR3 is TGCGCCAGCAGTTCAGGGGGCACCTCCATCTATGGCTACACCTTC. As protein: CASSSGGTSIYGYTF.

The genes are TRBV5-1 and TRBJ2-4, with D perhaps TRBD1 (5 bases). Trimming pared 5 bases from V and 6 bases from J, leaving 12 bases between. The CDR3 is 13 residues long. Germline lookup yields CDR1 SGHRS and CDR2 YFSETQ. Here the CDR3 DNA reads TGCGCCAGCAGTTACCCAGGGCGAAACATTCAGTACTTC. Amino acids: CASSYPGRNIQYF.

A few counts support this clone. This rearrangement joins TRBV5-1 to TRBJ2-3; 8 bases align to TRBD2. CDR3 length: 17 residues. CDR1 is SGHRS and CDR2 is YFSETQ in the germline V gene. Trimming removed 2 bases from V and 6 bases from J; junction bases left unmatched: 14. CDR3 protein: CASSFRYPGGETDTQYF. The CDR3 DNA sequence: TGCGCCAGCAGCTTCCGCTACCCCGGGGGGGAGACGGATACGCAGTATTTT.

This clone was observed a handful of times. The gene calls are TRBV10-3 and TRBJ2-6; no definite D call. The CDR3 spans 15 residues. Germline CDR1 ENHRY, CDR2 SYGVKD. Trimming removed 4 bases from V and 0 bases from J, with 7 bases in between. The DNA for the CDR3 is TGTGCCATCAGTGGAAGGAGCTCTGGGGCCAACGTCCTGACTTTC. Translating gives CAISGRSSGANVLTF.

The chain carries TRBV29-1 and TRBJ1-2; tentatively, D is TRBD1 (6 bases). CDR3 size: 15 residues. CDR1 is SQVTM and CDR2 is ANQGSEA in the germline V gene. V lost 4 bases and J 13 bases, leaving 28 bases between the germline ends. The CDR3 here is CSVAKYRALHPTPTF. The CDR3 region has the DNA TGCAGCGTTGCTAAATACAGGGCCCTTCACCCGACGCCCACCTTC.

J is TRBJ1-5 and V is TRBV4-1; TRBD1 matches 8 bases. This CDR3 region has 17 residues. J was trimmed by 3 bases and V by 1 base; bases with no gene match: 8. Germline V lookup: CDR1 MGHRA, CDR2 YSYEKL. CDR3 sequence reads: CASSQGDRSPYNQPQHF. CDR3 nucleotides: TGCGCCAGCAGCCAAGGGGACAGGAGCCCCTACAATCAGCCCCAGCATTTT.

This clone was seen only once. DNA for the CDR3: TGTGCCAGAGGACAGGTCCCCTCCTACAATGAGCAGTTCTTC. It is translated as CARGQVPSYNEQFF. The rearrangement links TRBV2 to TRBJ2-1; the match to TRBD1 covers 7 bases. The germline CDR1 and CDR2 sequences are SNHLY and FYNNEI. The ends lost 9 bases at V and 0 bases at J; junction bases unmatched: 5. The CDR3 runs 14 residues.

The CDR3 DNA reads as TGTGCCAGCAGCCATCAGACAGGGGTCTCCTACAATGAGCAGTTCTTC. It encodes CASSHQTGVSYNEQFF. The V call is TRBV16, the J call TRBJ2-1; 8 bases align to TRBD1. Germline trimming cut 3 bases from V and 0 bases from J; bases unmatched to any gene: 4. Looked up from germline, CDR1 is KGHSY and CDR2 is FQNENV. There are 16 residues in the CDR3.

Here the CDR3 DNA reads TGTGCCAGCAGCAAGGGACACGCAAATGAAAAACTGTTTTTT. It codes for CASSKGHANEKLFF. V gene TRBV5-6 combines with J gene TRBJ1-4; tentative D call: TRBD1 (6 bases). Germline lookup yields CDR1 SGHDT and CDR2 YYEEEE. Trimming left V 4 bases short and J 5 bases short, with 12 bases between. The CDR3 consists of 14 residues.

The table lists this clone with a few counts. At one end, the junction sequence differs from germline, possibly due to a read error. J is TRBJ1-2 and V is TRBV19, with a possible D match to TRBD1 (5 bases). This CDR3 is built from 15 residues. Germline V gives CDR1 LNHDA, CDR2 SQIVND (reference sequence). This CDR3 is CASSYSTATKYGYTF. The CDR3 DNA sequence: TGTGCCAGTAGTTATTCGACAGCAACTAAATATGGCTACACCTTC. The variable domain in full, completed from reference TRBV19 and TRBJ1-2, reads DGGITQSPKYLFRKEGQNVTLSCEQNLNHDAMYWYRQDPGQGLRLIYYSQIVNDFQKGDIAEGYSVSREKKESFPLTVTSAQKNPTAFYLCASSYSTATKYGYTFGSGTRLTVV.

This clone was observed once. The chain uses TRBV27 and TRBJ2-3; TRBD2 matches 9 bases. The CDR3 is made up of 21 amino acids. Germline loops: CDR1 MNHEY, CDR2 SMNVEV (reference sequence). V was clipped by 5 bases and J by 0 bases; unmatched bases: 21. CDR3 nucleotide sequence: TGTGCCAGCAGTCCCCGGAGGGCTAGCGGGGAGCCAAGTGCTAGCACAGATACGCAGTATTTT. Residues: CASSPRRASGEPSASTDTQYF.

The CDR3 spells CASSQETSSGNTIYF. In DNA form, the CDR3 reads TGCGCCAGCAGCCAAGAGACTTCCTCTGGAAACACCATATATTTT. The chain employs TRBV4-1 and TRBJ1-3; D call uncertain. V gave up 0 bases and J gave up 0 bases, with 6 bases separating them. The germline V gene encodes CDR1 MGHRA and CDR2 YSYEKL. The CDR3 consists of 15 residues.

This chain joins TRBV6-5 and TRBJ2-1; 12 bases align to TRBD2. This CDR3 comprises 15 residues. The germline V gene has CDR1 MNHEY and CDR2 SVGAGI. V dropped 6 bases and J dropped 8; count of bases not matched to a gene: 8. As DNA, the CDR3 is TGTGCCAGCAGCTCTAGCGGGGGGGGAGGCGATGAGCAGTTCTTC. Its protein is CASSSSGGGGDEQFF.

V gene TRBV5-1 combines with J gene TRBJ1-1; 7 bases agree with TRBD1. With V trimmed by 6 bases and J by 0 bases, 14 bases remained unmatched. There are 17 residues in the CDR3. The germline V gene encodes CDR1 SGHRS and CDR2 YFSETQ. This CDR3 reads CASTVGGLQGMNTEAFF. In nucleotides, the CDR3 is TGCGCCAGCACCGTGGGGGGTCTACAGGGGATGAACACTGAAGCTTTCTTT.

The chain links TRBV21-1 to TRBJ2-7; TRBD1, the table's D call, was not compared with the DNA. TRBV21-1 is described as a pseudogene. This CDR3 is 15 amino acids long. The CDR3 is CASSKPRQGVGEQYF. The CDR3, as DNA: TGTGCCAGCAGCAAACCCCGACAGGGTGTCGGTGAGCAGTACTTC.

In DNA form, the CDR3 reads TGCGCCAGCACCTTCAAAGGGGGAACAGGTGGCTACACCTTC. Residues: CASTFKGGTGGYTF. The chain is built from TRBV4-1 and TRBJ1-2; D may be TRBD1 (6 bases). The CDR3 is 14 residues long. Germline V CDR1 and CDR2: MGHRA, YSYEKL. The V end lost 7 bases, the J end lost 7 bases, and 19 bases lay between the germline ends.

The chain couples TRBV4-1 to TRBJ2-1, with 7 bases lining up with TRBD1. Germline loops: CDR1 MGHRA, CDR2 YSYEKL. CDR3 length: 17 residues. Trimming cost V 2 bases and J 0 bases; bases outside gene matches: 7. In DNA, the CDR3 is TGCGCCAGCAGCCAAACCGGACAGGCAAGCTCCTACAATGAGCAGTTCTTC. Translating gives CASSQTGQASSYNEQFF.

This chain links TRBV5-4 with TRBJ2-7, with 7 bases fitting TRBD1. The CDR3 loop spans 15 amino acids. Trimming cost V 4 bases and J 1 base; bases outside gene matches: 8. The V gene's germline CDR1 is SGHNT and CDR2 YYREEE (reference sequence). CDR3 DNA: TGTGCCAGCAGCCCAGGGACAGACTCATCCTACGAGCAGTACTTC. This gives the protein CASSPGTDSSYEQYF.

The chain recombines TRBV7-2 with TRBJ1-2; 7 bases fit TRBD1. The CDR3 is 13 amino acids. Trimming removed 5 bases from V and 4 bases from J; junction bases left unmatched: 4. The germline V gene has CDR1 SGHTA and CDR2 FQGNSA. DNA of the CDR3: TGTGCCAGCAGCCAAGACAGGGCCTATGGCTACACCTTC. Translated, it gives CASSQDRAYGYTF.

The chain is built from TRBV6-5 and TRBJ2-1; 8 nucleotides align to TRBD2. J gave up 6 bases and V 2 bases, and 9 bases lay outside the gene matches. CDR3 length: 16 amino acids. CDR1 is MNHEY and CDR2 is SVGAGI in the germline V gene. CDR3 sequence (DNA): TGTGCCAGCAGTTACGCCGGCGGGGGGCCCTGCAATGAGCAGTTCTTC. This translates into CASSYAGGGPCNEQFF.